The entry below gives a single T cell receptor beta chain sequence along with its context. These data come from a study of CD8 T cells in Susac syndrome. In germline, CDR1 is SQVTM, CDR2 ANQGSEA. The CDR3 runs to 13 residues. Trimming removed 7 bases from V and 6 bases from J; junction bases left unmatched: 7. RNA totalling roughly 0.45 to 1 ug underwent reverse transcription with random hexamers. The TCR beta CDR3 was amplified by immunoSEQ multiplex PCR across 54 Vbeta, 13 Jbeta. MiXCR, run by TCRdb on the immunoSEQ multiplex PCR reads, gives a single entry per CDR3 protein. The sample lists more than 75,000 distinct CDR3 sequences, roughly 93% occurring once. The study sequenced TCR beta in blood CD8+ and CD4+ T cells. Negative isolation yielded CD4+ and CD8+ T cells, and FACS enriched TEMRA cells.

The sample consisted of CD8+ T cells from PBMCs. The receptor comes from a human donor in good health. The chain combines TRBV29-1 with TRBJ1-4; TRBD1 agrees at 8 bases. The CDR3 sequence: CSASDRVYEKLFF. DNA for the CDR3: TGCAGCGCCTCGGACAGGGTTTATGAAAAACTGTTTTTT.